The subject of this entry is one TCR beta chain. The data belong to a study of blood T cell repertoires in COVID-19. Clones were read by immunoSEQ multiplex PCR, and TCRdb kept only the in-frame ones, dropping some. The sample comprises about 240,000 clones, roughly 85% of which are singletons, and approximately 4% rests with the top ten. The CDR3 is 16 residues long. V lost 4 bases to trimming and J lost 2 bases, with 16 bases between them. CDR1 is LGHDT and CDR2 is YNNKEL in the germline V gene (reference sequence). The sequence was collected from a middle-aged woman who had been exposed to COVID-19. The material sequenced was PBMCs or T cells enriched from blood (not recorded which). The chain links TRBV3-1 (or the pseudogene TRBV3-2) to TRBJ2-3, with D tentatively TRBD2 (6 bases). In nucleotides, the CDR3 is TGTGCCAGCAGCCCCTTCGGCGGGGCCTACACAGATACGCAGTATTTT. It specifies CASSPFGGAYTDTQYF.